This TCR beta chain was recovered during a study of blood T cell repertoires in COVID-19. Per the authors' pipeline: For nucleated cells, counts were estimated from reference gene primer amplification. Sequencing was performed with immunoSEQ multiplex PCR; in TCRdb, only in-frame clones are kept and a portion is missing. Clonal size and the V and J genes are those of that table, whereas D and trimming came from the DNA. The sample shows more than 100,000 clones, around 77% of them seen only once. Input material: peripheral blood. This receptor was taken from a man in his sixties with active or convalescent COVID-19.

The CDR3 is CASSLAIAGGPVEQYF. The CDR3 nucleotides are TGTGCCAGCAGTTTAGCCATAGCGGGAGGGCCGGTCGAGCAGTACTTC. The rearrangement links TRBV28 to TRBJ2-7; the match to TRBD2 covers 11 bases. The CDR3 is 16 residues long. Germline assignment: CDR1 MDHEN and CDR2 SYDVKM. J was trimmed by 6 bases and V by 2 bases; bases with no gene match: 9.